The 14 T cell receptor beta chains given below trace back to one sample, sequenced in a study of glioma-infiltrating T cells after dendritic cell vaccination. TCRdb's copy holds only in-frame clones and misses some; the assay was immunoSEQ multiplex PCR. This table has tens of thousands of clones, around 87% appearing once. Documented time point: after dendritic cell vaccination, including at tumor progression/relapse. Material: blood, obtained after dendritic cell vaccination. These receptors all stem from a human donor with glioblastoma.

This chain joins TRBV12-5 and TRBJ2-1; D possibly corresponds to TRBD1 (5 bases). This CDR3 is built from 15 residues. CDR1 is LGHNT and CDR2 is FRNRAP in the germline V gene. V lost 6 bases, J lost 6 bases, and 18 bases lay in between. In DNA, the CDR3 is TGTGCTAGTGGCCGTACCGGTAAGGGGTCCAATGAGCAGTTCTTC. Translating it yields CASGRTGKGSNEQFF. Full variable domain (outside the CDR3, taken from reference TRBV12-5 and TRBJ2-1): DARVTQTPRHKVTEMGQEVTMRCQPILGHNTVFWYRQTMMQGLELLAYFRNRAPLDDSGMPKDRFSAEMPDATLATLKIQPSEPRDSAVYFCASGRTGKGSNEQFFGPGTRLTVL.

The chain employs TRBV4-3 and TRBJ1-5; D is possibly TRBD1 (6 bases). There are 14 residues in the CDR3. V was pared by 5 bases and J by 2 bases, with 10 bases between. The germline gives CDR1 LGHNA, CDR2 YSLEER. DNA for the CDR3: TGCGCCAGCAGCGCCCGACAGGGCAATCAGCCCCAGCATTTT. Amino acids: CASSARQGNQPQHF.

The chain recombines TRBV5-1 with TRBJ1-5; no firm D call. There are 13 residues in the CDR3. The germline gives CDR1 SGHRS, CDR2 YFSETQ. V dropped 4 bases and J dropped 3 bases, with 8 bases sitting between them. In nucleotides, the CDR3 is TGCGCCAGCAGCGTCGAGCCCAATCAGCCCCAGCATTTT. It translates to CASSVEPNQPQHF. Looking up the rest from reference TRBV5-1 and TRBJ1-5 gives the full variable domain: KAGVTQTPRYLIKTRGQQVTLSCSPISGHRSVSWYQQTPGQGLQFLFEYFSETQRNKGNFPGRFSGRQFSNSRSEMNVSTLELGDSALYLCASSVEPNQPQHFGDGTRLSIL.

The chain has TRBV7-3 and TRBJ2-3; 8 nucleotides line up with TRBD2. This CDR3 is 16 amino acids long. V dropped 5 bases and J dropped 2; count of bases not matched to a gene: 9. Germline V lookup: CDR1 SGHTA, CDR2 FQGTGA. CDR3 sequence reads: CASSPGASGFTDTQYF. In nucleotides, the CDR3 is TGTGCCAGCAGCCCTGGGGCTAGCGGGTTCACAGATACGCAGTATTTT.

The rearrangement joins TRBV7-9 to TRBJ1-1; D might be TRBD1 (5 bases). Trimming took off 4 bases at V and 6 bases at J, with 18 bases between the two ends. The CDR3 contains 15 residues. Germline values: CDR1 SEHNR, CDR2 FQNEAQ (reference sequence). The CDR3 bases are TGTGCCAGCAGCTCATCAGGGAAGGGGAAGGCTGAAGCTTTCTTT. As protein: CASSSSGKGKAEAFF. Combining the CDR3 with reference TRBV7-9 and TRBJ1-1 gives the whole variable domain DTGVSQNPRHKITKRGQNVTFRCDPISEHNRLYWYRQTLGQGPEFLTYFQNEAQLEKSRLLSDRFSAERPKGSFSTLEIQRTEQGDSAMYLCASSSSGKGKAEAFFGQGTRLTVV.

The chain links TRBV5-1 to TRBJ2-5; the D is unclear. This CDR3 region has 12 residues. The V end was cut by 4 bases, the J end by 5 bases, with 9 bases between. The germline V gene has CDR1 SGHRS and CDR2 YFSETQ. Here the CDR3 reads CASSLIAETQYF. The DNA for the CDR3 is TGCGCCAGCAGCCTAATAGCCGAGACCCAGTACTTC.

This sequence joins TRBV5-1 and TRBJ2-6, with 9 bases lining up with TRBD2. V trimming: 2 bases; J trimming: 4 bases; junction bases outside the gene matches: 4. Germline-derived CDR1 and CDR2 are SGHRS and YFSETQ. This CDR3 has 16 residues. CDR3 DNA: TGCGCCAGCAGCTTTAGCGGGGGCTCCGGGGCCAACGTCCTGACTTTC. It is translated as CASSFSGGSGANVLTF.

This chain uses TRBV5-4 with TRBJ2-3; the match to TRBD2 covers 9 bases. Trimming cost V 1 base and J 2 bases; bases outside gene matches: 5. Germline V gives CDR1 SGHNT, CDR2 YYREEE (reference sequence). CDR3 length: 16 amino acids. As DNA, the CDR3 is TGTGCCAGCAGCTTGCTGAGCGGGGGGCTCACAGATACGCAGTATTTT. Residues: CASSLLSGGLTDTQYF.

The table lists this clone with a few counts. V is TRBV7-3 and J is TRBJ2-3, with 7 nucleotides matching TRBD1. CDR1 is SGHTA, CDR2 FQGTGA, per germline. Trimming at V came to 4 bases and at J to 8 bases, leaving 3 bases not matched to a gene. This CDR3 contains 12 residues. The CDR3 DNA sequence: TGTGCCAGCAGCTCAGGGGGAAGTACGCAGTATTTT. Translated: CASSSGGSTQYF.

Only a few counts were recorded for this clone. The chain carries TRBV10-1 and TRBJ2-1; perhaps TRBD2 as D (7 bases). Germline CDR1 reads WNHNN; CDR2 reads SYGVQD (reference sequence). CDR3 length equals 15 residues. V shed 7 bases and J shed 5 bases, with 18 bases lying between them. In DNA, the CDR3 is TGCGCCAGCATGGGGGCGGGAGAAGTCAACAATGAGCAGTTCTTC. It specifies CASMGAGEVNNEQFF.

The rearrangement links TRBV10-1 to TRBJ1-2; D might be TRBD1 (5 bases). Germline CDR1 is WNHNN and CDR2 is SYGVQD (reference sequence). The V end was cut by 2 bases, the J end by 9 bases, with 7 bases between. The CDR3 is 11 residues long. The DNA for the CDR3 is TGCGCCAGCAGTGAGCAGGGAAGCTACACCTTC. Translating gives CASSEQGSYTF.

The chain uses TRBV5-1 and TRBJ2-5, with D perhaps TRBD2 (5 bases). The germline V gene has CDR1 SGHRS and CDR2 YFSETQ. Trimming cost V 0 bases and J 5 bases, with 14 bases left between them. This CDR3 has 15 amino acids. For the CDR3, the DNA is TGCGCCAGCAGCTTGGCCGGACTTCGGTCGGAGACCCAGTACTTC. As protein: CASSLAGLRSETQYF.

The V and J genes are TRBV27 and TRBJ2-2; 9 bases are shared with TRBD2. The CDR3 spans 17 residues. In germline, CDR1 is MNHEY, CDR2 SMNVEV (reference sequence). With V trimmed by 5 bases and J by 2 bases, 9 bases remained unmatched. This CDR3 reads CASSRPLAGVNTGELFF. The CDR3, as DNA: TGTGCCAGCAGTCGACCTTTAGCGGGAGTAAACACCGGGGAGCTGTTTTTT.

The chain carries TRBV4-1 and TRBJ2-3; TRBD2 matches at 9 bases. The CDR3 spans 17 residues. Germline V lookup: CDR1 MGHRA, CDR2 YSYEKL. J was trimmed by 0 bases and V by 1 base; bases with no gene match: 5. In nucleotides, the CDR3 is TGCGCCAGCAGCCAAGGGCGACTAGCGGCTAGCACAGATACGCAGTATTTT. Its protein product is CASSQGRLAASTDTQYF.